This T cell receptor (beta chain) originates from a study of cytomegalovirus exposure and HLA in healthy donors. Study conclusions and caveats: It was shown in a later analysis that HLA-associated TCR beta chains were more clonally expanded than other, equally common chains. Trimming of TCR beta V- and J-genes showed a link, identified in a later analysis, to a missense DCLRE1C variant.

13 Jbeta primers and 60 Vbeta primers were used for the PCR. Data came from immunoSEQ multiplex PCR; TCRdb stores just in-frame clones and leaves some out. The sample table includes 150,000 to 200,000 clones. As concerns this clone: No antigen is known for it.

Trimming removed 5 bases from V and 7 bases from J; junction bases left unmatched: 19. The CDR3 has 18 residues. Germline CDR1 MNHEY, CDR2 SMNVEV (reference sequence). Healthy bone marrow donors made up the donor group. The TCR was taken from a woman between 18 and 30 years old in good health and CMV-seropositive. The sample consisted of PBMCs. This sequence joins TRBV27 and TRBJ2-3, with TRBD2 matching over 9 bases. The CDR3 DNA is TGTGCCAGCAGTCCTGACCCGCCCGGGACTAGCCCCGTTCATACGCAGTATTTT. Protein product: CASSPDPPGTSPVHTQYF.